One sample yielded the 9 T cell receptor beta chains listed below, sequenced in a study of cytomegalovirus exposure and HLA in healthy donors. Researchers ran the PCR with 60 Vbeta and 13 Jbeta primers. Profiling relied on immunoSEQ multiplex PCR, and the TCRdb table lists in-frame clones only, not all of them. The sample lists under 200,000 clones; about two thirds were seen once. The sample consisted of PBMCs. The receptors were sampled from a woman aged 18-30 years in good health and CMV-seropositive.

The V and J genes are TRBV10-2 and TRBJ1-1, with D uncertain. The germline V gene encodes CDR1 WSHSY and CDR2 SAAADI. The CDR3 spans 14 residues. V lost 0 bases and J 1 base, leaving 6 bases between the germline ends. CDR3 sequence reads: CASSESSGNTEAFF. Here the CDR3 DNA reads TGCGCCAGCAGTGAGTCGTCGGGGAACACTGAAGCTTTCTTT.

This chain uses TRBV10-3 with TRBJ2-7, with TRBD1 matching over 7 bases. Germline lookup yields CDR1 ENHRY and CDR2 SYGVKD. The CDR3 runs 14 residues. J was trimmed by 7 bases and V by 4 bases; bases with no gene match: 10. CDR3 protein: CAISGGLQGWEQYF. As DNA, the CDR3 is TGTGCCATCAGTGGTGGGTTACAGGGGTGGGAGCAGTACTTC.

This chain joins TRBV5-6 and TRBJ1-2; possibly TRBD1 for D (6 bases). Germline V lookup: CDR1 SGHDT, CDR2 YYEEEE. This CDR3 comprises 15 residues. V lost 5 bases and J 2 bases, leaving 16 bases between the germline ends. The CDR3 nucleotides read TGTGCCAGCAGGTCCCTTTCAGGGGCCAACTATGGCTACACCTTC. Its translation: CASRSLSGANYGYTF.

The V call is TRBV15, the J call TRBJ2-1; D is possibly TRBD2 (5 bases). Per the germline V gene, CDR1 is LNHNV and CDR2 is YYDKDF (reference sequence). The CDR3 extends over 15 amino acids. V was cut by 5 bases and J by 3 bases, with 14 bases left in between. CDR3 region: CATSPREGSYNEQFF. DNA for the CDR3: TGTGCCACCAGCCCGAGAGAGGGCAGCTACAATGAGCAGTTCTTC.

This clone has only a few counts. J is TRBJ1-1 and V is TRBV15; D call uncertain. The CDR3 length is 12 residues. Per germline, CDR1 LNHNV and CDR2 YYDKDF (reference sequence). V was shortened by 3 bases and J by 6 bases, with 8 bases between the two germline ends. DNA of the CDR3: TGTGCCACCAGCAGGGGAGGTGCTGAAGCTTTCTTT. Protein: CATSRGGAEAFF.

The chain joins TRBV15 to TRBJ1-2; 9 positions agree with TRBD1. The CDR3 covers 17 residues. With 0 bases clipped from V and 4 bases from J, the junction kept 9 bases outside the gene matches. Germline V gene data show CDR1 as LNHNV and CDR2 as YYDKDF (reference sequence). CDR3 bases: TGTGCCACCAGCAGAGATCGGACAGGGGCCAATATCTATGGCTACACCTTC. Its protein is CATSRDRTGANIYGYTF.

The chain joins TRBV5-1 to TRBJ2-4; D not resolved. The V end was cut by 4 bases, the J end by 5 bases, with 7 bases between. The CDR3 is 12 amino acids. Germline V lookup: CDR1 SGHRS, CDR2 YFSETQ. The CDR3 DNA sequence: TGCGCCAGCAGCGAACAACAAAACATTCAGTACTTC. As protein: CASSEQQNIQYF.

The chain has TRBV9 and TRBJ2-1; D is possibly TRBD2 (6 bases). The ends were cut back, 0 bases at V and 3 bases at J, with 7 bases in the middle. The CDR3 is 14 residues long. CDR1 is SGDLS and CDR2 is YYNGEE in the germline V gene. The CDR3 sequence: CASSVGGNYNEQFF. CDR3 DNA sequence: TGTGCCAGCAGCGTAGGCGGGAACTACAATGAGCAGTTCTTC.

The V and J genes are TRBV27 and TRBJ2-1; TRBD1 agrees at 10 bases. Unmatched junction bases numbered 10, after V lost 10 bases and J lost 4 bases. The CDR3 extends over 15 amino acids. Germline CDR1 is MNHEY and CDR2 is SMNVEV (reference sequence). DNA for the CDR3: TGTGCCATTTCGTCCGGGACAGGGGTTTACAATGAGCAGTTCTTC. Translated, it gives CAISSGTGVYNEQFF.